This TCR beta chain stems from a study of cytomegalovirus exposure and HLA in healthy donors. Notes on this clone: Antigen unknown.

Study-wide results and limits: The CMV antigen specificity of a few CMV-associated chains was confirmed through in vitro analysis. A previous analysis found most TCR beta V segments productive roughly 87% or roughly 30% of the time.

13 Jbeta primers and 60 Vbeta primers were used for the PCR. Authors' methods: In a later analysis, 80 million or so unique TCR beta chains included roughly 11 million shared by two or more donors. Sequencing was performed with immunoSEQ multiplex PCR; in TCRdb, only in-frame clones are kept and a portion is missing. D and trimming come from the DNA, and the V and J calls and clone size come from that table. The table lists around 150,000 clones, 75% to 80% of them singletons. Per germline, CDR1 SGHTA and CDR2 FQGNSA. This CDR3 is built from 15 residues. V gave up 1 base and J gave up 3 bases; unmatched junction bases: 3.

This TCR derives from a man aged 30 to 39 in good health and CMV-seronegative. The chain is built from TRBV7-2 and TRBJ2-7; 10 positions match TRBD2. The specimen sequenced was PBMCs. CDR3 residues: CASSLDGTSVYEQYF. Here the CDR3 DNA reads TGTGCCAGCAGCTTAGATGGGACTAGCGTCTACGAGCAGTACTTC.